The clone carrying this T cell receptor beta chain occurred a few times. CDR1 and CDR2 from the germline V gene are MGHRA and YSYEKL. CDR3 length equals 15 residues. Trimming stripped 3 bases from V and 5 bases from J, with 11 bases between. This sample is part of a study of blood T cell repertoires in COVID-19. Study background: Acute and convalescent COVID-19 samples came from the United States, Italy and Spain. In each case, the material was cDNA or gDNA derived from T cells, B-cell-depleted T cells, or PBMCs.

How the authors handled the data: Amplifying reference gene primers gave estimates of nucleated cell counts. Profiling relied on immunoSEQ multiplex PCR, and the TCRdb table lists in-frame clones only, not all of them. For V, J and clone size, that table is used; D and trimming come from the DNA. The table has 270,000 or so clones, 86% seen once; the top ten hold about 12%. This chain connects TRBV4-1 to TRBJ1-6; D not certain. The sequenced sample was peripheral blood. This clonotype was sampled from a woman aged 25 to 39 with COVID-19, enrolled during active disease. The CDR3 loop reads CASSQERRDNSPLHF. The CDR3 DNA sequence: TGCGCCAGCAGCCAGGAAAGACGGGATAATTCACCCCTCCACTTT.